This TCR beta chain was found in a study of blood T cells in healthy people across ages. Study results and limitations: Any changes in expanded clonotypes were possibly confounded, as donor CMV status remained unknown. With naive T cell percentage, TCR beta diversity showed a strong correlation. Measured against age, TCR beta diversity per million T cells decreased in a roughly linear manner.

The V and J ends lost 3 bases and 2 bases respectively, with 14 bases between them. CDR1 is DFQATT and CDR2 is SNEGSKA in the germline V gene (reference sequence). The CDR3 has 15 amino acids. Regarding this clonotype: Its antigen is not identified.

A second PCR of about 7 to 12 cycles used a sample-barcoded 5' primer and a J-beta primer mix. Every cDNA molecule carried a tag from a template-switch adaptor bearing 12 random nucleotides. A single record per CDR3 protein comes from TCRdb applying MiXCR to the 5' RACE reads. Of about 640,000 distinct CDR3 sequences listed, around three fifths are singletons. The sequenced sample was blood. This sequence originates from a man aged 55 to 70 in good health. This rearrangement joins TRBV20-1 to TRBJ2-1; D ambiguous. DNA for the CDR3: TGCAGTGCTAGTGATTCACAAAGCCCCTACAATGAGCAGTTCTTC. As protein: CSASDSQSPYNEQFF.